These 13 T cell receptor beta chains were all obtained from the same sample, sequenced in a study of beta chain features in type 1 diabetes. Every bit of the isolated RNA underwent reverse transcription, so sequencing read expressed TCRB transcripts. Clones were read by immunoSEQ multiplex PCR, and TCRdb kept only the in-frame ones, dropping some. The sample records approximately 250,000 clones, 13% to 15% being singletons. Sample: naive CD4+ T cells from blood. All receptors derive from a woman aged 40 to 50 in good health.

The rearrangement joins TRBV4-1 to TRBJ2-5; D might be TRBD2 (6 bases). Trimming cost V 1 base and J 2 bases, with 11 bases left between them. CDR3 length equals 15 residues. Looked up from germline, CDR1 is MGHRA and CDR2 is YSYEKL. This CDR3 is CASSQGYGSQETQYF. CDR3 coding DNA: TGCGCCAGCAGCCAAGGGTACGGGAGTCAAGAGACCCAGTACTTC.

The chain employs TRBV19 and TRBJ1-1; tentatively, D is TRBD1 (5 bases). V lost 4 bases to trimming and J lost 8 bases, with 14 bases between them. CDR3 length equals 13 residues. Germline V gene sequence: CDR1 LNHDA, CDR2 SQIVND (reference sequence). The CDR3 reads CASSTRVGREAFF. The CDR3 bases are TGTGCCAGTAGTACCCGGGTGGGGCGAGAAGCTTTCTTT.

J is TRBJ1-5 and V is TRBV6-5; D might be TRBD1 (5 bases). Germline CDR1 MNHEY, CDR2 SVGAGI. The CDR3 runs 14 residues. The V end lost 7 bases, the J end lost 7 bases, and 17 bases lay between the germline ends. The CDR3 is CASTTLQGIQPQHF. CDR3 nucleotides: TGTGCCAGCACGACCCTCCAGGGAATACAGCCCCAGCATTTT.

This clone has more than one count but fewer than ten. This rearrangement joins TRBV5-4 to TRBJ2-1; 11 positions agree with TRBD2. This CDR3 comprises 16 residues. The germline gives CDR1 SGHNT, CDR2 YYREEE (reference sequence). Trimming at V came to 4 bases and at J to 7 bases, leaving 10 bases not matched to a gene. For the CDR3, the DNA is TGTGCCAGCAGCCAGGAACTAGCGGGGGACTGGAATGAGCAGTTCTTC. Translated, it gives CASSQELAGDWNEQFF.

This clone was found a few times. J is TRBJ2-1 and V is TRBV18; 8 nucleotides align to TRBD1. Trimming at V came to 4 bases and at J to 3 bases, leaving 11 bases not matched to a gene. Per the germline V gene, CDR1 is KGHSH and CDR2 is LQKENI. This CDR3 spans 17 amino acids. This CDR3 reads CASSLFSTGENYNEQFF. Written as DNA, the CDR3 is TGTGCCAGCTCACTATTTTCGACAGGGGAAAACTACAATGAGCAGTTCTTC.

This clone was picked up a small number of times. This chain connects TRBV18 to TRBJ2-6, with 9 bases aligning to TRBD1. Germline V gene lookup returns CDR1 KGHSH and CDR2 LQKENI. V trimming: 5 bases; J trimming: 0 bases; junction bases outside the gene matches: 14. This CDR3 has 20 residues. The CDR3 here is CASSTREFTGGSSGANVLTF. CDR3 sequence (DNA): TGTGCCAGCTCAACACGAGAATTTACAGGGGGCTCCTCTGGGGCCAACGTCCTGACTTTC.

This clone was picked up a small number of times. This CDR3 is CASSQGRGGGYGYTF. The CDR3 bases are TGCGCCAGCAGCCAAGGTAGGGGTGGCGGCTATGGCTACACCTTC. The chain is built from TRBV4-3 and TRBJ1-2; D might be TRBD1 (5 bases). Germline lookup yields CDR1 LGHNA and CDR2 YSLEER. The CDR3 sequence is 15 residues long. Trimming shortened V by 1 base and J by 4 bases, and 13 bases separated the two germline ends.

The rearrangement links TRBV7-2 to TRBJ2-5; 7 bases agree with TRBD1. Germline CDR1 is SGHTA and CDR2 is FQGNSA. V trimming: 8 bases; J trimming: 5 bases; junction bases outside the gene matches: 5. This CDR3 has 12 residues. The CDR3 loop reads CASRQGEETQYF. CDR3 DNA: TGTGCCAGCCGACAGGGAGAGGAGACCCAGTACTTC.

This clone was counted many times. V is TRBV19 and J is TRBJ2-5; D gene uncertain. The V gene lost 4 bases and the J gene lost 4 bases, with 7 bases spanning the gap. Germline V CDR1 and CDR2: LNHDA, SQIVND (reference sequence). CDR3 length: 12 residues. The CDR3 reads CASSSGLETQYF. CDR3 in DNA: TGTGCCAGTAGTAGTGGCTTAGAGACCCAGTACTTC.

The rearrangement joins TRBV2 to TRBJ2-1; 10 bases line up with TRBD2. The junction had 10 bases not matched to a gene; V was cut back by 5 bases and J by 9 bases. The CDR3 contains 15 residues. CDR1 SNHLY and CDR2 FYNNEI come from the germline V gene. The CDR3 DNA reads TGTGCCAGCAGTCCAGCGGGGGGGCTTTTGGTTGAGCAGTTCTTC. Its protein product is CASSPAGGLLVEQFF.

This rearrangement joins TRBV7-9 to TRBJ1-4; TRBD1 is a possible D gene (5 bases). Between the trimmed V and J ends, which lost 1 base and 7 bases, there was a span of 7 bases. This CDR3 contains 13 residues. Germline CDR1 is SEHNR and CDR2 is FQNEAQ (reference sequence). Written as DNA, the CDR3 is TGTGCCAGCAGCTTAGGGAGGGGTGAAAAACTGTTTTTT. This sequence encodes CASSLGRGEKLFF.

V is TRBV6-1 and J is TRBJ2-7, with 10 bases identical to TRBD1. Germline CDR1 MNHNS, CDR2 SASEGT. J gave up 3 bases and V 10 bases, and 9 bases lay outside the gene matches. The CDR3 totals 14 residues. The CDR3, as DNA: TGTGCCACCGACTACCGGGACAGGGGCTACGAGCAGTACTTC. Translated: CATDYRDRGYEQYF.

This clone turned up a few times. V and J are TRBV7-2 and TRBJ2-5, with a weak D call TRBD2 (5 bases). Trimming took off 3 bases at V and 5 bases at J, with 13 bases between the two ends. Germline-derived CDR1 and CDR2 are SGHTA and FQGNSA. The CDR3 spans 14 residues. The CDR3: CASSFSSSRETQYF. CDR3 nucleotides: TGTGCCAGCAGCTTCAGCTCTAGCAGGGAGACCCAGTACTTC. Filled out from reference TRBV7-2 and TRBJ2-5, the complete variable domain reads GAGVSQSPSNKVTEKGKDVELRCDPISGHTALYWYRQSLGQGLEFLIYFQGNSAPDKSGLPSDRFSAERTGGSVSTLTIQRTQQEDSAVYLCASSFSSSRETQYFGPGTRLLVL.